The 2 T cell receptor beta chains given below trace back to one sample, sequenced in a study of early T cells in non-severe SARS-CoV-2 infection. TCRdb reanalysed the 5' RACE reads using MiXCR and keeps one entry per CDR3 protein. Here the sample spans 34,000 or so distinct CDR3 sequences, approximately 9.2% being singletons. The sample taken for sequencing was whole blood. The receptors were sampled from an adult who was a healthcare worker with PCR-confirmed SARS-CoV-2 infection or an uninfected control (not recorded which).

This clonotype occurred a few times. This chain joins TRBV15 and TRBJ1-1; TRBD1 matches at 9 bases. This CDR3 spans 15 amino acids. With V trimmed by 4 bases and J by 3 bases, 6 bases remained unmatched. The germline V gene has CDR1 LNHNV and CDR2 YYDKDF (reference sequence). The CDR3 spells CATSILDRGYTEAFF. CDR3 sequence (DNA): TGTGCCACCAGCATCCTCGACAGGGGGTACACTGAAGCTTTCTTT.

The chain uses TRBV3-1 and TRBJ1-1, with no clear D. CDR1 and CDR2 (germline): LGHDT, YNNKEL (reference sequence). Trimming shortened V by 3 bases and J by 0 bases, and 5 bases separated the two germline ends. CDR3 length equals 13 residues. The CDR3, as DNA: TGTGCCAGCAGCCAGTTGGTGAACACTGAAGCTTTCTTT. Translating it yields CASSQLVNTEAFF. Full variable domain (remainder filled in from reference TRBV3-1 and TRBJ1-1): DTAVSQTPKYLVTQMGNDKSIKCEQNLGHDTMYWYKQDSKKFLKIMFSYNNKELIINETVPNRFSPKSPDKAHLNLHINSLELGDSAVYFCASSQLVNTEAFFGQGTRLTVV.